These T cell receptor beta chains were read from a single sample in a study of Graves' ophthalmopathy and Graves' hyperthyroidism. TCRdb re-analysed the multiplex PCR reads in MiXCR, keeping a single row per CDR3 protein. The profile shows some 390,000 distinct CDR3 sequences, approximately 20% of them singletons. Sequencing used peripheral blood. Every receptor here comes from a young woman with Graves' ophthalmopathy. Each CDR3 is given with its conserved first and last residue. D genes are given only for firm matches. For some rows the clone size is stated as once, few or many, or as a class when expanded; others skip it.

j_call,clone_size,d_call,v_call,cdr3_aa,cdr3_nt
TRBJ1-2,many,-,TRBV19,CASSIGYDLGYTF,TGTGCCAGTAGTATAGGATACGACCTAGGCTACACCTTC
TRBJ2-7,many,TRBD2,TRBV30,CAWSQNPLLAGDYEQYF,TGTGCCTGGAGTCAGAACCCTTTACTAGCGGGGGACTACGAGCAGTACTTC
TRBJ1-1,-,-,TRBV20-1,CSAPTENTEAFF,TGCAGTGCGCCAACAGAGAACACTGAAGCTTTCTTT
TRBJ1-1,many,-,TRBV7-2,CASSFTQTDRPGAFF,TGTGCCAGCAGCTTCACCCAGACAGACCGCCCCGGGGCTTTCTTT
TRBJ1-1,few,-,TRBV5-1,CASSLKGDGRNTEAFF,TGCGCCAGCAGCCTGAAAGGGGACGGACGGAACACTGAAGCTTTCTTT
TRBJ2-7,many,-,TRBV20-1,CSAGPAPRGAYEQYF,TGCAGTGCGGGCCCGGCCCCGCGAGGGGCCTACGAGCAGTACTTC
TRBJ1-5,many,TRBD1,TRBV19,CASSTIRTGRGDQPQHF,TGTGCCAGTAGTACCATTCGGACAGGTAGAGGGGATCAGCCCCAGCATTTT
TRBJ1-5,many,TRBD1,TRBV20-1,CSARLTGWNQPQHF,TGCAGTGCTCGCCTGACAGGGTGGAATCAGCCCCAGCATTTT
TRBJ2-5,many,TRBD2,TRBV5-1,CASSLGTSAGHF,TGCGCCAGCAGCTTAGGGACTAGCGCCGGTCACTTC
TRBJ1-2,many,-,TRBV12-3/TRBV12-4,CASSSPRGGAGGYTF,TGTGCCAGCAGTTCGCCCCGGGGGGGGGCCGGTGGCTACACCTTC
TRBJ1-1,many,-,TRBV20-1,CSAARLELAFF,TGCAGTGCTGCGCGGTTAGAATTGGCTTTCTTT
TRBJ1-6,many,TRBD1,TRBV19,CANRDSTSSPLHF,TGTGCCAACCGGGACAGTACCTCATCACCCCTCCACTTT
TRBJ2-7,-,TRBD2,TRBV6-1,CASSEPRLAGGSYEQYF,TGTGCCAGCAGTGAACCGAGACTAGCGGGAGGCTCCTACGAGCAGTACTTC
TRBJ2-7,many,-,TRBV25-1,CASSGQVSYEQYF,TGTGCCAGCAGTGGACAGGTTTCCTACGAGCAGTACTTC
TRBJ2-5,many,-,TRBV12-3/TRBV12-4,CASSSDGGAQETQYF,TGTGCCAGCAGTTCCGATGGGGGGGCCCAAGAGACCCAGTACTTC
TRBJ2-5,many,TRBD2,TRBV30,CAWSAPGLAGLQETQYF,TGTGCCTGGAGTGCACCGGGACTAGCGGGCCTCCAAGAGACCCAGTACTTC
TRBJ1-1,many,-,TRBV6-2/TRBV6-3,CASSYLSAGNYPNTEAFF,TGTGCCAGCAGTTACCTTTCTGCGGGAAACTACCCAAACACTGAAGCTTTCTTT
TRBJ2-7,many,TRBD1,TRBV6-1,CASTWTGSYEQYF,TGTGCCAGCACCTGGACAGGGTCCTACGAGCAGTACTTC
TRBJ1-6,-,TRBD1,TRBV5-1,CASSPGTGGGSPLHF,TGCGCCAGCAGCCCGGGGACAGGGGGGGGTTCACCCCTCCACTTT
TRBJ2-5,-,-,TRBV28,CASSLDSLKKTQYF,TGTGCCAGCAGTTTAGACAGTCTTAAAAAGACCCAGTACTTC
TRBJ1-1,-,-,TRBV6-4,CASSYSTREDTEAFF,TGTGCCAGCAGTTACTCGACCAGGGAGGACACTGAAGCTTTCTTT
TRBJ1-1,-,TRBD1,TRBV6-1,CASRQTGRGRKAFF,TGTGCCAGCAGGCAGACGGGCAGGGGGCGAAAAGCTTTCTTT
TRBJ2-5,many,-,TRBV19,CASSNWAGQETQYF,TGTGCCAGTAGTAACTGGGCGGGGCAAGAGACCCAGTACTTC
TRBJ1-5,many,-,TRBV20-1,CSASRGGNQPQHF,TGCAGTGCTAGTCGGGGGGGTAATCAGCCCCAGCATTTT
TRBJ1-1,many,-,TRBV30,CAWSVRLGAFF,TGTGCCTGGAGTGTAAGGCTGGGGGCTTTCTTT
TRBJ1-3,many,-,TRBV19,CASSIWGPPASGNTIYF,TGTGCCAGTAGTATATGGGGCCCGCCTGCCTCTGGAAACACCATATATTTT
TRBJ2-7,-,-,TRBV6-1,CASRRTTGAYEQYF,TGTGCCAGCAGAAGGACTACAGGCGCCTACGAGCAGTACTTC
TRBJ1-1,many,-,TRBV12-3/TRBV12-4,CASSRKNTEAFF,TGTGCCAGCAGCCGTAAGAACACTGAAGCTTTCTTT
TRBJ1-5,many,-,TRBV4-1,CASSPGPMVRQPQHF,TGCGCCAGCAGCCCTGGGCCTATGGTTCGGCAGCCCCAGCATTTT
TRBJ2-6,many,-,TRBV20-1,CSAPRHPGANVLTF,TGCAGTGCTCCCAGGCACCCTGGGGCCAACGTCCTGACTTTC
TRBJ2-7,-,-,TRBV12-3/TRBV12-4,CASSLGVTSCEQYF,TGTGCCAGCAGTTTGGGAGTAACTAGCTGCGAGCAGTACTTC
TRBJ1-6,many,-,TRBV6-1,CASSGPSFRVKGSPLHF,TGTGCCAGCAGTGGGCCGTCGTTTAGGGTTAAGGGGTCACCCCTCCACTTT
TRBJ2-7,many,-,TRBV20-1,CSAAGGGLTYEQYF,TGCAGCGCCGCGGGTGGAGGCCTGACCTACGAGCAGTACTTC
TRBJ2-5,many,-,TRBV28,CASSLIGEETQYF,TGTGCCAGCAGTTTAATCGGGGAAGAGACCCAGTACTTC
TRBJ2-7,-,TRBD2,TRBV6-1,CASRAGLADVYEQYF,TGTGCCAGCAGGGCGGGACTAGCGGACGTCTACGAGCAGTACTTC
TRBJ1-5,many,-,TRBV12-3/TRBV12-4,CASSSPDRGGQPQHF,TGTGCCAGCAGTTCCCCGGACCGAGGAGGGCAGCCCCAGCATTTT
TRBJ2-6,many,-,TRBV28,CASSLKSTGGANVLTF,TGTGCCAGCAGTTTAAAAAGCACAGGTGGGGCCAACGTCCTGACTTTC
TRBJ2-7,many,TRBD1,TRBV7-2,CASSLWDSASSYEQYF,TGTGCCAGCAGCTTATGGGACAGTGCTAGCTCCTACGAGCAGTACTTC
TRBJ2-5,many,-,TRBV7-2,CASSLAAGARGRGTQYF,TGTGCCAGCAGCTTAGCGGCCGGGGCCCGGGGGCGGGGGACCCAGTACTTC
TRBJ2-4,-,-,TRBV2,CASSDRKSDRQYF,TGTGCCAGCAGTGATCGTAAATCGGACAGACAGTACTTC
TRBJ2-7,-,-,TRBV10-3,CAISGTRGDSLYEQYF,TGTGCCATCAGTGGGACCCGGGGGGACAGCCTTTACGAGCAGTACTTC
TRBJ2-5,many,-,TRBV20-1,CSAAALQETQYF,TGCAGTGCTGCGGCGCTCCAAGAGACCCAGTACTTC
TRBJ2-7,-,TRBD1,TRBV12-3/TRBV12-4,CASSSTGVSYEQYF,TGTGCCAGCAGTTCGACAGGGGTAAGCTACGAGCAGTACTTC
TRBJ2-7,-,-,TRBV6-1,CASSEYEEDYEQYF,TGTGCCAGCAGTGAATATGAAGAGGACTACGAGCAGTACTTC
TRBJ1-5,-,-,TRBV6-5,CASSYSSAVDQPQHF,TGTGCCAGCAGTTACTCGAGCGCGGTCGATCAGCCCCAGCATTTT
TRBJ1-6,many,-,TRBV6-1,CASKGRSSSYNSPLHF,TGTGCCAGCAAGGGCAGATCAAGCTCCTATAATTCACCCCTCCACTTT
TRBJ2-7,many,-,TRBV5-1,CASSLIPELTYEQYF,TGCGCCAGCAGCTTGATTCCGGAGCTCACCTACGAGCAGTACTTC
TRBJ1-1,-,-,TRBV6-5,CASSYGRTNEAFF,TGTGCCAGCAGTTACGGGCGAACAAATGAAGCTTTCTTT
TRBJ2-2,many,TRBD1,TRBV2,CASRPGQDTGELFF,TGTGCCAGCAGACCCGGACAGGACACCGGGGAGCTGTTTTTT